A single sample is the source of the 13 T cell receptor beta chains below, sequenced in a study of blood T cell repertoires in COVID-19. Measured with immunoSEQ multiplex PCR; TCRdb has only the in-frame clones, and not every one. Of some 80,000 clones detected, about four fifths appear once; the ten largest clones hold approximately 5%. Sequencing was done on a sample of peripheral blood. These receptors all come from a woman aged 80 or over with active or convalescent COVID-19.

J is TRBJ2-7 and V is TRBV29-1, with a possible D match to TRBD2 (5 bases). Deletions cut 6 bases from V and 3 bases from J, with 15 bases between. The CDR3 has 13 residues. CDR1 SQVTM and CDR2 ANQGSEA come from the germline V gene. CDR3 amino acids: CSVESGVNYEQYF. CDR3 coding DNA: TGCAGCGTAGAGAGCGGAGTCAACTACGAGCAGTACTTC.

This clone occurred a few times. The CDR3 loop reads CASSLAEQNSPLHF. The CDR3 DNA follows: TGCGCCAGCAGCTTGGCCGAACAGAACTCACCCCTCCACTTT. This chain connects TRBV5-1 to TRBJ1-6, with D uncertain. Per germline, CDR1 SGHRS and CDR2 YFSETQ. The CDR3 spans 14 residues. The ends were cut back, 0 bases at V and 10 bases at J, with 11 bases in the middle.

V and J are TRBV29-1 and TRBJ2-7; 9 bases are shared with TRBD1. V shed 6 bases, J shed 2 bases, and the junction held 5 bases outside the gene matches. The CDR3 extends over 13 amino acids. Looked up from germline, CDR1 is SQVTM and CDR2 is ANQGSEA. CDR3 DNA: TGCAGCGTGGGGGGGACAGGGACCTACGAGCAGTACTTC. This translates into CSVGGTGTYEQYF.

This sequence joins TRBV16 and TRBJ2-1; D uncertain. The CDR3 sequence is 11 residues long. CDR1 and CDR2 (germline): KGHSY, FQNENV. V lost 4 bases and J lost 7, with 5 bases in between. Here the CDR3 DNA reads TGTGCCAGCAGCCCCCTAAATGAGCAGTTCTTC. This sequence encodes CASSPLNEQFF.

The chain uses TRBV5-1 and TRBJ1-2, with a weak D call TRBD1 (6 bases). The CDR3 is 13 amino acids. CDR1 and CDR2 from the germline V gene are SGHRS and YFSETQ. With 2 bases removed from V and 4 bases from J, the gap between germline ends came to 9 bases. CDR3 residues: CASSLGQPYGYTF. The CDR3, as DNA: TGCGCCAGCAGCTTAGGACAGCCCTATGGCTACACCTTC.

The chain carries TRBV28 and TRBJ1-5; a possible D gene is TRBD1 (6 bases). With 11 bases removed from V and 6 bases from J, the gap between germline ends came to 17 bases. The germline V gene has CDR1 MDHEN and CDR2 SYDVKM. This CDR3 comprises 13 residues. The CDR3 DNA is TGTGCCGCCACCGAGGGGGGGGGTCAGCCCCAGCATTTT. Amino acid sequence: CAATEGGGQPQHF. The full variable domain, with the rest looked up from reference TRBV28 and TRBJ1-5, is DVKVTQSSRYLVKRTGEKVFLECVQDMDHENMFWYRQDPGLGLRLIYFSYDVKMKEKGDIPEGYSVSREKKERFSLILESASTNQTSMYLCAATEGGGQPQHFGDGTRLSIL.

The CDR3 loop reads CASSLSGGLGQPQHF. As DNA, the CDR3 is TGTGCCAGCAGCTTATCCGGGGGGCTCGGTCAGCCCCAGCATTTT. This chain uses TRBV7-2 with TRBJ1-5, with a tentative D call TRBD1 (6 bases). Germline CDR1 SGHTA, CDR2 FQGNSA. CDR3 length: 15 amino acids. V lost 2 bases and J lost 6, with 14 bases in between.

The chain couples TRBV7-9 to TRBJ1-1; possibly TRBD1 for D (6 bases). The CDR3 has 13 residues. V was pared by 7 bases and J by 6 bases, with 15 bases between. Germline V CDR1 and CDR2: SEHNR, FQNEAQ (reference sequence). Written as DNA, the CDR3 is TGTGCCAGCACCCCTAGGACAGCCCCTGAAGCTTTCTTT. Amino acids: CASTPRTAPEAFF. Full variable domain (missing parts from reference TRBV7-9 and TRBJ1-1): DTGVSQNPRHKITKRGQNVTFRCDPISEHNRLYWYRQTLGQGPEFLTYFQNEAQLEKSRLLSDRFSAERPKGSFSTLEIQRTEQGDSAMYLCASTPRTAPEAFFGQGTRLTVV.

This rearrangement joins TRBV7-8 to TRBJ2-4; TRBD1 might be the D (5 bases). Germline CDR1 reads SGHVS; CDR2 reads FQNEAQ. V dropped 2 bases and J dropped 0 bases, with 14 bases sitting between them. The CDR3 runs 17 residues. This CDR3 is CASSLYGVGLAKNIQYF. The DNA of the CDR3 is TGTGCCAGCAGCTTATATGGGGTGGGGCTAGCCAAAAACATTCAGTACTTC.

The chain couples TRBV6-5 to TRBJ2-7; 9 bases match TRBD1. V dropped 6 bases and J dropped 2; count of bases not matched to a gene: 5. Germline CDR1 is MNHEY and CDR2 is SVGAGI. This CDR3 region has 14 residues. The CDR3 loop is CASRRDRAAYEQYF. The CDR3 DNA sequence: TGTGCCAGCAGGAGGGACAGGGCGGCCTACGAGCAGTACTTC.

This rearrangement joins TRBV7-8 to TRBJ1-5, with 7 bases that match TRBD1. Germline loops: CDR1 SGHVS, CDR2 FQNEAQ. The CDR3 is made up of 16 amino acids. V shed 5 bases and J 0 bases; nucleotides not matched to a gene: 7. The CDR3, as DNA: TGTGCCAGCAGCCCTGACAGGGTTAGTAGCAATCAGCCCCAGCATTTT. Amino acid sequence: CASSPDRVSSNQPQHF.

The chain is built from TRBV4-3 and TRBJ2-1; 7 bases are shared with TRBD2. The ends lost 1 base at V and 6 bases at J; junction bases unmatched: 9. CDR1 LGHNA and CDR2 YSLEER come from the germline V gene. The CDR3 consists of 16 residues. The CDR3 bases are TGCGCCAGCAGCCAAGCCCCACAGCGGGACGGCAATGAGCAGTTCTTC. The encoded protein is CASSQAPQRDGNEQFF.

The chain couples TRBV6-2 or TRBV6-3 to TRBJ2-7; TRBD1 aligns across 9 bases. The trim removed 0 bases at V and 3 bases at J, leaving 6 bases unmatched. Germline V gives CDR1 MNHEY, CDR2 SVGEGT. CDR3 size: 16 residues. The chain's CDR3 is CASSYSRDRAYYEQYF. The CDR3 DNA reads TGTGCCAGCAGTTACTCGAGGGACAGGGCTTACTACGAGCAGTACTTC.